The rows below give T cell receptor beta chains drawn from one sample of a study of shared clonotypes between healthy human individuals. Profiled with immunoSEQ multiplex PCR; TCRdb holds only in-frame clones, not every one. This table has over a million clones, over 95% appearing once. Material: naive CD4+ T cells sorted from blood. These receptors were taken from a man aged 25 to 40 in good health. Each CDR3 is given with its conserved first and last residue. A D gene is named only where the DNA matches it firmly. Clone size, where shown, is once, few, many, or a class for clones that have expanded.

v_gene,j_gene,abundance,d_gene,CDR3nt,CDR3aa
TRBV6-1,TRBJ1-2,NA,NA,TGTGCCAGCAGGCCCAGGACAGCTGAGGATGGCTACACCTTC,CASRPRTAEDGYTF
TRBV18,TRBJ1-5,NA,NA,TGTGCCAGCTCACAGGACCGCAATCAGCCCCAGCATTTT,CASSQDRNQPQHF
TRBV28,TRBJ2-2,few,NA,TGTGCCAGCAGTTTAAACGGGGCCGGGGAGCTGTTTTTT,CASSLNGAGELFF
TRBV4-3,TRBJ2-3,NA,TRBD2,TGCGCCAGCAGCCAAGACGGACTAGCGGGAGTAGATACGCAGTATTTT,CASSQDGLAGVDTQYF
TRBV2,TRBJ2-7,NA,NA,TGTGCCAGCAGTGAAGTCGCGCTATCAGTCGACGAGCAGTACTTC,CASSEVALSVDEQYF
TRBV7-8,TRBJ2-1,NA,TRBD2,TGTGCCAGCAGCTCCGGGACTACCTCCTACAATGAGCAGTTCTTC,CASSSGTTSYNEQFF
TRBV5-1,TRBJ2-7,NA,NA,TGCGCCAGCAGCTTGGAAGGGGGGCACGTGTACGAGCAGTACTTC,CASSLEGGHVYEQYF
TRBV10-2,TRBJ1-2,NA,TRBD1,TGCGCCAGCCAGATCGCGGACAGGGACCCATCAATCTGGGGCTACACCTTC,CASQIADRDPSIWGYTF
TRBV5-6,TRBJ2-1,once,TRBD2,TGTGCCAGCAGCTTGAAACTAGCGGGCGACCGGCATGAGCAGTTCTTC,CASSLKLAGDRHEQFF
TRBV5-1,TRBJ1-2,NA,NA,TGCGCCAGCAGCTCGTTAGGGGGGAGAGACTATGGCTACACCTTC,CASSSLGGRDYGYTF
TRBV11-3,TRBJ2-5,NA,NA,TGTGCCAGCAGCTTAGTCGCGGGGGAGACCCAGTACTTC,CASSLVAGETQYF
TRBV7-2,TRBJ1-4,NA,TRBD1,TGTGCCAGCAGCGCTAAGCCGGGACAGGGTGGCATCAATGAAAAACTGTTTTTT,CASSAKPGQGGINEKLFF
TRBV10-3,TRBJ2-2,NA,TRBD1,TGTGCCATCAGTGTGCTACCACCGGGACAGGGGAGCAGCACCGGGGAGCTGTTTTTT,CAISVLPPGQGSSTGELFF
TRBV5-4,TRBJ1-2,NA,TRBD1,TGTGCCAGCAGCGGAGACAGGGTAGATGGCTACACCTTC,CASSGDRVDGYTF
TRBV7-6,TRBJ2-2,NA,NA,TGTGCCAGCAGCTTAGGGACAGACACCGGGGAGCTGTTTTTT,CASSLGTDTGELFF
TRBV15,TRBJ2-1,NA,TRBD2,TGTGCCACCAGCAGGTGGCGGGGGGCGCGTGGCAATGAGCAGTTCTTC,CATSRWRGARGNEQFF
TRBV10-3,TRBJ1-2,NA,NA,TGTGCCACCGGACAGACTGGTAGCTACACCTTC,CATGQTGSYTF
TRBV2,TRBJ1-4,NA,NA,TGTGCCAGCAGTGCGAGACGGGCCTACGAGGGGGGCGCGATTGAAAAACTGTTTTTT,CASSARRAYEGGAIEKLFF
TRBV2,TRBJ2-7,NA,TRBD1,TGTGCCAGCAAATCGGGACAGGGGATCGAGCAGTACTTC,CASKSGQGIEQYF
TRBV5-1,TRBJ1-1,NA,NA,TGCGCCAGCAGCTTGTCCCAGGGTTACACTGAAGCTTTCTTT,CASSLSQGYTEAFF
TRBV2,TRBJ2-1,NA,NA,TGTGCCAGCAGTGAACTAGTAAGAGGCGATGAGCAGTTCTTC,CASSELVRGDEQFF
TRBV18,TRBJ2-6,NA,NA,TGTGCCAGCTCAGTGATGGGGGGGGCGAATACTGGGGCCAACGTCCTGACTTTC,CASSVMGGANTGANVLTF
TRBV28,TRBJ1-5,NA,NA,TGTGCCAGCAGTTCCCGTGGGGGGGCTAGCCAGCCCCAGCATTTT,CASSSRGGASQPQHF
TRBV5-8,TRBJ2-7,NA,NA,TGTGCCAGCAGCCGGAAAACGGGACTTCGGCTACTCGAGCAGTACTTC,CASSRKTGLRLLEQYF
TRBV5-4,TRBJ2-5,NA,NA,TGTGCCAGCAGCCCGGGGCAGTGGGAGACCCAGTACTTC,CASSPGQWETQYF
TRBV5-1,TRBJ1-1,NA,NA,TGCGCCAGCTCCTCCCAGGGTCTGAACACTGAAGCTTTCTTT,CASSSQGLNTEAFF
TRBV10-3,TRBJ2-2,NA,TRBD1,TGTGCCACTGCGGGACAGGTACCCACCGGGGAGCTGTTTTTT,CATAGQVPTGELFF
TRBV25-1,TRBJ2-3,NA,NA,TGTGCCAGCAGGAGTATAGTGGATACGCAGTATTTT,CASRSIVDTQYF
TRBV4-1,TRBJ2-7,NA,NA,TGCGCCAGCAGCCAAGAGAACAGGGTCGCAGTTCCCTACGAGCAGTACTTC,CASSQENRVAVPYEQYF
TRBV27,TRBJ1-1,NA,NA,TGTGCCAGCGACGGACAGAGGCTGGTCTGGGGCACTGAAGCTTTCTTT,CASDGQRLVWGTEAFF
TRBV27,TRBJ2-2,NA,TRBD1,TGTGCCAGCAGTTTACAGGACAGGGCGTATGCGAACACCGGGGAGCTGTTTTTT,CASSLQDRAYANTGELFF
TRBV18,TRBJ2-5,NA,TRBD1,TGTGCCAGCCGGGGACAGGGCGCTGGAGAGACCCAGTACTTC,CASRGQGAGETQYF
TRBV28,TRBJ1-5,once,NA,TGTGCCAGCACCCCACGGCCGGGATCCCAGCCCCAGCATTTT,CASTPRPGSQPQHF
TRBV4-3,TRBJ2-3,NA,NA,TGCGCCAGCAGCCAAGGGTCTAGCCTCCCCCCAGATACGCAGTATTTT,CASSQGSSLPPDTQYF
TRBV7-6,TRBJ2-1,NA,TRBD1,TGTGCCAGCAGCTTCGCCGGGACAGGTTACAATGAGCAGTTCTTC,CASSFAGTGYNEQFF
TRBV7-9,TRBJ1-4,NA,NA,TGTGCCAGCAGCCACCGAGAAAAACTGTTTTTT,CASSHREKLFF
TRBV28,TRBJ2-1,NA,TRBD2,TGTGCCAGCAGGTACTCCGGACTAGCGGGCCTCAATGAGCAGTTCTTC,CASRYSGLAGLNEQFF
TRBV6-6,TRBJ1-1,NA,NA,TGTGCCAGCAGCCCCCGGGCCCCAATTACCACTGAAGCTTTCTTT,CASSPRAPITTEAFF
TRBV7-6,TRBJ1-4,NA,NA,TGTGCCAGCAGCTTAGGGGGACGGATTAATGAAAAACTGTTTTTT,CASSLGGRINEKLFF
TRBV19,TRBJ2-3,NA,NA,TGTGCCAGTAGTCTCAACACAGGGATCACAGATACGCAGTATTTT,CASSLNTGITDTQYF
TRBV6-5,TRBJ2-7,NA,TRBD1,TGTGCCAGCAGATCGACAGGGCGTACCTACGAGCAGTACTTC,CASRSTGRTYEQYF
TRBV7-2,TRBJ2-7,NA,NA,TGTGCCAGCAGCCCGCCTCACTCCTACGAGCAGTACTTC,CASSPPHSYEQYF
TRBV28,TRBJ1-5,NA,NA,TGTGCCAGCAGTTTATTTAGGGGATCGGGGGGTTTCAGCCCCCAGCATTTT,CASSLFRGSGGFSPQHF
TRBV11-2,TRBJ2-6,NA,NA,TGTGCCAGCAGCCTAACAGGTAACAACGTCCTGACTTTC,CASSLTGNNVLTF
TRBV30,TRBJ2-6,NA,TRBD1,TGTGCCTGGAGTGGTTTTAAAAGGGACAGGCCCTCTGGGGCCAACGTCCTGACTTTC,CAWSGFKRDRPSGANVLTF
TRBV28,TRBJ1-1,NA,NA,TGTGCCAGCAGTTTACCATCTAAGGGGAACACTGAAGCTTTCTTT,CASSLPSKGNTEAFF
TRBV18,TRBJ1-2,NA,TRBD1,TGTGCCAGCTCACGAGGGACAGTAAACTATGGCTACACCTTC,CASSRGTVNYGYTF